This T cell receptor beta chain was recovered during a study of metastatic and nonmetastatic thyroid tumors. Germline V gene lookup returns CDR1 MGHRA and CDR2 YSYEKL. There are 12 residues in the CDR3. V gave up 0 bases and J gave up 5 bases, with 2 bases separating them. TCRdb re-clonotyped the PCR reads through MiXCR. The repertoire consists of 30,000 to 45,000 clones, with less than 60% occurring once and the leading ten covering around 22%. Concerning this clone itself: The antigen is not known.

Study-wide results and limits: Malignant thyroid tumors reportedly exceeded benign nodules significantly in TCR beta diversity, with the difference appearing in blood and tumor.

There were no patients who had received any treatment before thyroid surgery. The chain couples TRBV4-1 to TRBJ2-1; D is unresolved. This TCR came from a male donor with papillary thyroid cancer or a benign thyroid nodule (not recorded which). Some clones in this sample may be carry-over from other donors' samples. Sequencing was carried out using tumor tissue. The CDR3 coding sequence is TGCGCCAGCAGCCAAGATCACAATGAGCAGTTCTTC. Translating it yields CASSQDHNEQFF.